The subject of this entry is one T cell receptor beta chain. Using immunoSEQ multiplex PCR, the repertoire was profiled, and TCRdb retains in-frame clones only, with some absent. The repertoire holds approximately 400,000 clones, over 80% seen once, with less than 6% in the top ten. Trimming took 4 bases from V and 4 from J; bases not matched to a gene: 3. In germline, CDR1 is KGHSH, CDR2 LQKENI. The CDR3 is made up of 15 amino acids. The record originates from a study of blood T cell repertoires in COVID-19. What the recovered Cohort 3 donors had was two negative PCRs, clearance, or symptom resolution.

This chain joins TRBV18 and TRBJ2-2; TRBD1 matches at 10 bases. The source is a woman aged 45 to 65 who had recovered from COVID-19. Sample: PBMCs or T cells enriched from blood (not recorded which). CDR3 DNA sequence: TGTGCCAGCTCACGAGACAGGGGGCCCACCGGGGAGCTGTTTTTT. Protein product: CASSRDRGPTGELFF.